This T cell receptor (beta chain) was identified during a study of cytomegalovirus exposure and HLA in healthy donors. The study, taken as a whole, reports: It emerged from a later analysis that several of the most significant clusters appeared to be linked to common viral pathogens.

As regards this clone: Its target is not known.

The CDR3 contains 15 residues. V was shortened by 2 bases and J by 0 bases, with 8 bases between the two germline ends. Germline values: CDR1 SGHNT, CDR2 YYREEE (reference sequence). The PCR made use of 60 Vbeta and 13 Jbeta primers. Data came from immunoSEQ multiplex PCR; TCRdb stores just in-frame clones and leaves some out. The data show about 160,000 clones, about 80% seen once. The chain employs TRBV5-4 and TRBJ2-2; D gene uncertain. This clonotype was obtained from a man in his forties in good health and CMV-seronegative. Input material: PBMCs. This chain's CDR3 is CASSFSRTNTGELFF. The CDR3 region has the DNA TGTGCCAGCAGCTTCAGCAGGACGAACACCGGGGAGCTGTTTTTT.